Listed below are T cell receptor beta chains from one sample, sequenced in a study of beta chain features in type 1 diabetes. Some clones are missing from TCRdb's copy, which holds only in-frame ones; the method was immunoSEQ multiplex PCR. The sample gives about 340,000 clones, less than 15% of which show up once; roughly 0.016% is in the top ten. The sequenced material came from naive CD4+ T cells from blood. These receptors were obtained from a woman between 18 and 29 years old with type 1 diabetes. The CDR3 runs from the conserved cysteine through the conserved F or W. Fields, in order: clone size, V gene, D gene, J gene, CDR3 protein, CDR3 DNA. A D gene is named only where the DNA matches it firmly. Size is stated for part of the rows, as once, few or many counts, or as a class when the clone is expanded.

.	TRBV30	.	TRBJ1-1	CAWSRGTEAFF	TGTGCCTGGAGTCGGGGTACTGAAGCTTTCTTT
.	TRBV19	.	TRBJ1-5	CASSPGQFNQPQHF	TGTGCCAGTAGTCCTGGACAGTTCAATCAGCCCCAGCATTTT
.	TRBV4-3	.	TRBJ2-1	CASRKRLGWNEQFF	TGCGCCAGCAGGAAACGACTAGGGTGGAATGAGCAGTTCTTC
few	TRBV6-5	TRBD2	TRBJ2-1	CASSSRLAGAYNEQFF	TGTGCCAGCAGTTCCCGACTAGCGGGGGCCTACAATGAGCAGTTCTTC
few	TRBV10-3	.	TRBJ2-7	CAISEGTTYEQYF	TGTGCCATCAGTGAGGGGACAACCTACGAGCAGTACTTC
.	TRBV2	.	TRBJ1-2	CASTARLTGGGYTF	TGTGCCAGCACCGCCAGACTGACAGGTGGTGGCTACACCTTC
.	TRBV30	TRBD1	TRBJ1-2	CAWSGDSYGYTF	TGTGCCTGGAGTGGGGACAGCTATGGCTACACCTTC
.	TRBV30	.	TRBJ1-1	CAWMTGTPNTEAFF	TGTGCCTGGATGACCGGGACACCAAACACTGAAGCTTTCTTT
.	TRBV7-9	TRBD1	TRBJ2-5	CASSPTGGDGETQYF	TGTGCCAGCAGCCCGACAGGGGGCGATGGGGAGACCCAGTACTTC
.	TRBV14	.	TRBJ1-4	CASSQVGEGGKLFF	TGTGCCAGCAGCCAAGTTGGAGAGGGAGGCAAACTGTTTTTT
once	TRBV20-1	.	TRBJ2-1	CSARDGYEQFF	TGCAGTGCTAGAGACGGGTATGAGCAGTTCTTC
.	TRBV6-5	.	TRBJ1-3	CASSSTFSGNTIYF	TGTGCCAGCAGTTCTACCTTCTCTGGAAACACCATATATTTT
.	TRBV30	TRBD2	TRBJ2-7	CASGGRAKNEQYF	TGTGCCTCGGGGGGGAGGGCCAAGAACGAGCAGTACTTC
.	TRBV7-3	.	TRBJ2-2	CASSLSPGTLTGELFF	TGTGCCAGCAGCTTAAGTCCCGGGACATTAACCGGGGAGCTGTTTTTT
.	TRBV7-3	TRBD2	TRBJ2-1	CASSLTPQSGSEQFF	TGTGCCAGCAGCTTAACGCCACAAAGCGGGAGTGAGCAGTTCTTC
.	TRBV19	TRBD2	TRBJ2-5	CASSIGAGGRQETQYF	TGTGCCAGTAGTATTGGAGCGGGAGGGCGACAAGAGACCCAGTACTTC